This entry describes one T cell receptor beta chain. As yet, its antigen is unknown. Via template switching, UMIs carrying a 6-nucleotide sample barcode were introduced. Following a re-call of the 5' RACE reads, TCRdb has one entry per CDR3 protein and lacks DNA. The data show more than 300,000 distinct CDR3 sequences, and the top ten clones hold 2.5% to 3%. The CDR3 contains 14 residues. The germline gives CDR1 KGHSH, CDR2 LQKENI. These data are taken from a study of monozygotic twins with inflammatory bowel disease. With no T cell sorting beforehand, total RNA was isolated from whole blood. General observations from the study: Subtypes among T cells remained indistinguishable. Healthy co-twins showed greater TCRbeta diversity (inverse Simpson) than IBD patients.

The V and J genes are TRBV18 and TRBJ1-5; the D gene TCRdb calls, TRBD1, cannot be checked with no DNA. The source material was blood. The sequence came from a human donor with ulcerative colitis or Crohn's disease, or a healthy co-twin of an affected twin (not recorded which). This CDR3 is CASSSGQTNQPQHF.